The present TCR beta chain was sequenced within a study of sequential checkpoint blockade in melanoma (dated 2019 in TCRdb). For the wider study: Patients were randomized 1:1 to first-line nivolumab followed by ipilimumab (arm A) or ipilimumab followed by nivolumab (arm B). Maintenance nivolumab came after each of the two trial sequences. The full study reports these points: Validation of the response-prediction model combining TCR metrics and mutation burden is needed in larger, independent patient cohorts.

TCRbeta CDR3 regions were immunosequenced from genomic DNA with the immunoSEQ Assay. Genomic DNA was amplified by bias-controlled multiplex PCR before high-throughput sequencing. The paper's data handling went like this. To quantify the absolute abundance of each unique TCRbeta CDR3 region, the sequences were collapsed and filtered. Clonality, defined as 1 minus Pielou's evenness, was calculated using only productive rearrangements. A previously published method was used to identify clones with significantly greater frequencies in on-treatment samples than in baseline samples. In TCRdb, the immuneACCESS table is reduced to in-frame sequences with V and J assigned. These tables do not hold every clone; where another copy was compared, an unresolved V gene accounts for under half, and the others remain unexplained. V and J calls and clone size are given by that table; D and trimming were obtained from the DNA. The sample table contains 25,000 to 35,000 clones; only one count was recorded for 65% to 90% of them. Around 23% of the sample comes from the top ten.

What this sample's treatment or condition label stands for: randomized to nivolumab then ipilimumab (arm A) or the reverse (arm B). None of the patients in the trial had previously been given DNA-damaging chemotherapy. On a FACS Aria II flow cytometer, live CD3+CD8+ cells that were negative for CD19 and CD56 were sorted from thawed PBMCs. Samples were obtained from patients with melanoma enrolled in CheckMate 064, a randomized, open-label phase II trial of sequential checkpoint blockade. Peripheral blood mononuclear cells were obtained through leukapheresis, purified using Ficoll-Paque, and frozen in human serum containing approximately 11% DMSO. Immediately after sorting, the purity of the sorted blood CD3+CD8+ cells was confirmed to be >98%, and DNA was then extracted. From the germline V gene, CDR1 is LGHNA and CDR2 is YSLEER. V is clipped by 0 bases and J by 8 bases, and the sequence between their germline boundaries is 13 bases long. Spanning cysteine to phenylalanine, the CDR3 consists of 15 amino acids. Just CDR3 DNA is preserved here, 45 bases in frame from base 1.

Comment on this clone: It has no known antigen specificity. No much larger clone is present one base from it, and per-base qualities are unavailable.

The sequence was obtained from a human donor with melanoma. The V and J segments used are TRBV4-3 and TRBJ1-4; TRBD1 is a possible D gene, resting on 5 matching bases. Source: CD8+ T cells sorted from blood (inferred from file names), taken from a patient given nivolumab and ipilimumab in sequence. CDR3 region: CASSQDWGDGEKLFF. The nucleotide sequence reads TGCGCCAGCAGCCAAGATTGGGGGGACGGGGAAAAACTGTTTTTT.